Each of the 3 T cell receptor beta chains below was sequenced from the same sample in a study of CD4+ T cells in melanoma. TCRdb's table, derived via immunoSEQ multiplex PCR, lists solely in-frame clones and lacks some. Found here are 110,000 to 150,000 clones, 92% of them singletons; the top ten hold approximately 1.4%. These receptors originate from a human donor with melanoma.

This clone was found once. The V gene is TRBV5-4, the J gene TRBJ1-1; no definite D call. This CDR3 comprises 17 residues. CDR1 and CDR2 from the germline V gene are SGHNT and YYREEE (reference sequence). Trimming pared 4 bases from V and 3 bases from J, leaving 22 bases between. CDR3 sequence (DNA): TGTGCCAGCAGCGTGGGCCACATGAAACGCAAAGACACTGAAGCTTTCTTT. It yields the protein CASSVGHMKRKDTEAFF.

The genes are TRBV5-1 and TRBJ2-7; weak D call: TRBD1 (5 bases). V gave up 3 bases and J gave up 0 bases, with 7 bases separating them. CDR1 and CDR2 (germline): SGHRS, YFSETQ. The CDR3 extends over 13 amino acids. The CDR3 reads CASSSTDSYEQYF. In DNA, the CDR3 is TGCGCCAGCAGCTCGACAGACTCCTACGAGCAGTACTTC.

The J gene is TRBJ2-2, the V gene TRBV5-5; D possibly uses TRBD1 or TRBD2 (5 bases each). V was pared by 4 bases and J by 0 bases, with 7 bases between. Germline loops: CDR1 SGHKS, CDR2 YYEKEE (reference sequence). This CDR3 contains 14 residues. CDR3 protein: CASSPGPNTGELFF. The CDR3 nucleotides are TGTGCCAGCAGCCCGGGACCGAACACCGGGGAGCTGTTTTTT. The whole variable domain, filled in from reference TRBV5-5 and TRBJ2-2, reads DAGVTQSPTHLIKTRGQQVTLRCSPISGHKSVSWYQQVLGQGPQFIFQYYEKEERGRGNFPDRFSARQFPNYSSELNVNALLLGDSALYLCASSPGPNTGELFFGEGSRLTVL.